What follows describes a single T cell receptor beta chain. How the authors handled the data: Nucleated cell number was recorded as an estimate derived from reference gene primer amplification. TCRdb's copy holds only in-frame clones and misses some; the assay was immunoSEQ multiplex PCR. Clone size and the V and J calls come from that table; the DNA yielded D and trimming. Among 110,000 to 150,000 clones, almost 85% were seen once, and the ten largest hold under 5.5%. Trimming removed 6 bases from V and 0 bases from J; junction bases left unmatched: 3. The CDR3 totals 14 residues. CDR1 is SQVTM, CDR2 ANQGSEA, per germline. These data come from a study of blood T cell repertoires in COVID-19. Participants spanned ages about 18 to 95 years and resided in roughly 26 US areas. Self-reported history from a screening survey and questionnaire set each donor's cohort.

Sequenced sample: PBMCs or T cells enriched from blood (not recorded which). The V call is TRBV29-1, the J call TRBJ1-3; 9 bases line up with TRBD1. The receptor was derived from a man in his forties or fifties with acute COVID-19. The CDR3: CSVKTGGSGNTIYF. The CDR3 DNA reads TGCAGCGTGAAGACAGGGGGCTCTGGAAACACCATATATTTT.